This T cell receptor beta chain is from a study of cytomegalovirus exposure and HLA in healthy donors (dated by TCRdb to 2017 to 2019). The study in broad terms: The 500 to 800 repertoires of the first cohort and the 95 to 150 validation repertoires were produced on the same platform, according to a later analysis. To predict cytomegalovirus infection status, the study combined high-throughput TCR immunosequencing, statistical association of individual TCRs with disease status, and machine learning. The aim of the study was to test whether cataloging public T cell receptors could identify signatures of past pathogen exposure. In addition to the first cohort of 666 subjects, a separate validation cohort of 130 or so different subjects was used.

The CDR3 has 14 amino acids, counting the end cysteine and phenylalanine. CDR3 DNA is the only sequence kept; it has 42 bases, read in frame from the first base. After removal of 10 bases from V and 2 bases from J, the junction retains 10 bases not matched to a gene. For CDR1 and CDR2, the germline V gene lists SNHLY and FYNNEI. The donors were included in the validation cohort of 120 subjects, a group kept apart from the approximately 700-subject first cohort. The library was generated by the immunoSEQ multiplex PCR assay. In the original analysis: To diagnose cytomegalovirus status from the catalog of TCR beta chain sequences, a statistical classification framework was built. The immuneACCESS repertoire file appears here via TCRdb, limited to in-frame rearrangements. These files lack a portion of the clones; in checked studies, under half of the deficit traces to unresolved V genes, and the cause of the others is not known. V, J and clone size are taken as reported in that table, and D and trimming were inferred from the DNA itself. Recorded for this sample are some 210,000 clones; approximately 87% of them occurred a single time. The ten largest clonotypes hold 5.5% to 6.5% of the sample.

Concerning this clone: Its antigen is unknown. Nothing much larger sits one base from this clone, and base qualities are not available.

Results and caveats for the whole study, not just this receptor: In a later analysis, TCRs clustered in the first cohort were found to also tend to co-occur in the roughly 120 validation repertoires, with 94% of cluster scores above 0. In vitro tests confirmed that a few of the cytomegalovirus-associated TCR beta chains recognize cytomegalovirus antigens. A later analysis lacked HLA typing for the validation cohort, so it scored co-occurrence in that cohort across all 110 or so repertoires. In the study, some 160 TCR beta chains were listed as associated with cytomegalovirus. While some public TCRs were present in many individuals, most TCR sequences turned up only very rarely across donors. The classifier was reported to diagnose cytomegalovirus status with high specificity and sensitivity in both the original cohort and the validation cohort. The authors suggested that the approach could potentially be extended to other disease states and immunological phenotypes.

What was sequenced was PBMCs. The sequence links TRBV2 to TRBJ2-7, with TRBD1 identical over 8 junction bases. This sequence was found in a woman between 18 and 29 years old in good health and CMV-seronegative. At the DNA level, the sequence is TGTGCCACCTCTCGACAGGGGCTCCCCTACGAGCAGTACTTC. It translates as CATSRQGLPYEQYF. With the rest looked up from the reference TRBV2 and TRBJ2-7 genes rather than sequenced, the full variable domain is EPEVTQTPSHQVTQMGQEVILRCVPISNHLYFYWYRQILGQKVEFLVSFYNNEISEKSEIFDDQFSVERPDGSNFTLKIRSTKLEDSAMYFCATSRQGLPYEQYFGPGTRLTVT.